The 7 T cell receptor beta chains below come from one sample, sequenced in a study of blood T cell repertoires in COVID-19. Produced via immunoSEQ multiplex PCR; TCRdb's table is partial and in-frame only. The table records under 300,000 clones, about nine tenths of them present only once. The sequencing sample was made of peripheral blood. These receptor sequences come from a man in his forties or fifties with acute or convalescent COVID-19.

In the case of this clone: The identical CDR3 is also encoded by other nucleotide sequences in the sample. V gene TRBV19 combines with J gene TRBJ2-1; 9 nucleotides agree with TRBD2. The CDR3 extends over 15 amino acids. Germline V gene data show CDR1 as LNHDA and CDR2 as SQIVND (reference sequence). The J segment lost 5 bases and the V segment lost 2 bases, leaving 4 bases of the junction unmatched. This CDR3 reads CASSISSGGHNEQFF. The CDR3 nucleotides are TGTGCCAGTAGTATAAGTAGCGGGGGTCACAATGAGCAGTTCTTC.

The chain carries TRBV4-2 and TRBJ2-1, with D perhaps TRBD2 (6 bases). Germline V gene lookup returns CDR1 LGHNA and CDR2 YNFKEQ. Trimming shortened V by 1 base and J by 9 bases, and 10 bases separated the two germline ends. The CDR3 has 13 residues. CDR3 bases: TGTGCCAGCAGCCAAGGACCCGGGGGTGAGCAGTTCTTC. Encoded protein: CASSQGPGGEQFF.

This clone was seen ten or more times. The chain uses TRBV15 and TRBJ1-1; 10 positions match TRBD1. The CDR3 consists of 15 residues. Germline assignment: CDR1 LNHNV and CDR2 YYDKDF (reference sequence). Trimming took 2 bases from V and 12 from J; bases not matched to a gene: 12. The CDR3 DNA follows: TGTGCCACCAGCAGACCCAGCCCCCGGGACAGGGGCCCTTTCTTT. This gives the protein CATSRPSPRDRGPFF.

The J gene is TRBJ1-1, the V gene TRBV11-3; 7 nucleotides match TRBD1. CDR3 length: 14 amino acids. Germline CDR1 SGHNT, CDR2 YENEEA. The V gene end was trimmed by 2 bases and the J gene end by 4 bases; junction bases not matched to a gene: 4. Here the CDR3 DNA reads TGTGCCAGCAGCTTAATGGGGGACAGCACTGAAGCTTTCTTT. It specifies CASSLMGDSTEAFF.

The gene calls are TRBV18 and TRBJ2-1; 12 bases agree with TRBD1. J gave up 9 bases and V 6 bases, and 9 bases lay outside the gene matches. CDR1 KGHSH and CDR2 LQKENI come from the germline V gene. The CDR3 covers 15 residues. CDR3 sequence (DNA): TGTGCCAGCTCGCCCGGGACAGGGGGCAGCGGTGAGCAGTTCTTC. It translates to CASSPGTGGSGEQFF.

V and J are TRBV5-6 and TRBJ2-4; 8 nucleotides match TRBD2. The germline V gene encodes CDR1 SGHDT and CDR2 YYEEEE. The CDR3 is made up of 15 amino acids. With 4 bases clipped from V and 0 bases from J, the junction kept 3 bases outside the gene matches. CDR3 in DNA: TGTGCCAGCAGCCCTCTAGCGGGAGCCAAAAACATTCAGTACTTC. Its protein product is CASSPLAGAKNIQYF.

The rearrangement joins TRBV29-1 to TRBJ1-2; TRBD1 agrees at 7 bases. V shed 3 bases, J shed 0 bases, and the junction held 4 bases outside the gene matches. Germline values: CDR1 SQVTM, CDR2 ANQGSEA. The CDR3 extends over 14 amino acids. CDR3 sequence (DNA): TGCAGCGTTGAGGCAGGGGGGCCTAACTATGGCTACACCTTC. It codes for CSVEAGGPNYGYTF.